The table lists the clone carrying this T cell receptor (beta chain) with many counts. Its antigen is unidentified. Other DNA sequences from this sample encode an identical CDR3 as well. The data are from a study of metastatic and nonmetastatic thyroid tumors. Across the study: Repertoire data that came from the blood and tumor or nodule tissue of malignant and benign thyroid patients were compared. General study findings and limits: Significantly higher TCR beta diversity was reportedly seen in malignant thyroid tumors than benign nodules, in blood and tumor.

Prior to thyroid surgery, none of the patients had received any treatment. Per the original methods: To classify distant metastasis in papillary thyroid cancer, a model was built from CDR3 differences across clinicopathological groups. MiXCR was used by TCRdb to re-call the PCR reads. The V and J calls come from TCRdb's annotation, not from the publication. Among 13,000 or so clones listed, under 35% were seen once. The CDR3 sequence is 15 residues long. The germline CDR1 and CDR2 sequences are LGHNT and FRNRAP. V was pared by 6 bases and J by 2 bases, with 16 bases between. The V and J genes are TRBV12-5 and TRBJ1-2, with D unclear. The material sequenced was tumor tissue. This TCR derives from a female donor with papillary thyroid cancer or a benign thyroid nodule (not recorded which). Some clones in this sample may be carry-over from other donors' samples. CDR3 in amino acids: CASGLPSQRNYGYTF. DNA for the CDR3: TGTGCTAGTGGCCTTCCCTCGCAGAGGAACTATGGCTACACCTTC. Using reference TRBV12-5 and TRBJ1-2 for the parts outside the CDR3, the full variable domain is DARVTQTPRHKVTEMGQEVTMRCQPILGHNTVFWYRQTMMQGLELLAYFRNRAPLDDSGMPKDRFSAEMPDATLATLKIQPSEPRDSAVYFCASGLPSQRNYGYTFGSGTRLTVV.